This is a list of T cell receptor beta chains from one sample in a study of cytomegalovirus exposure and HLA in healthy donors. Libraries were prepared by immunoSEQ multiplex PCR; TCRdb keeps only in-frame clonotypes and omits some of them. Its clone listing holds about 41,000 clones. The sample taken for sequencing was PBMCs. Receptor source: a young man in good health and CMV-seronegative. Each CDR3 is given with its conserved first and last residue. D genes are given only for firm matches.

D	V	J	CDR3	DNA
TRBD1	TRBV29-1	TRBJ1-6	CSVRGYVDSPLHF	TGCAGCGTCAGGGGGTACGTGGATTCACCCCTCCACTTT
.	TRBV9	TRBJ1-3	CASSVDQGFSGNTIYF	TGTGCCAGCAGCGTAGACCAGGGATTCTCTGGAAACACCATATATTTT
TRBD2	TRBV6-6	TRBJ2-1	CASSDWGGVDNEQFF	TGTGCCAGCAGTGACTGGGGGGGGGTCGACAATGAGCAGTTCTTC
.	TRBV5-1	TRBJ2-6	CASRTDGSAGANVLTF	TGCGCCAGCAGGACAGACGGGTCGGCCGGGGCCAACGTCCTGACTTTC
.	TRBV4-1	TRBJ1-1	CASSHAGRDFSEAFF	TGCGCCAGCAGCCACGCCGGACGGGACTTTTCTGAAGCTTTCTTT
.	TRBV5-1	TRBJ2-1	CASSPDTDNEQFF	TGCGCCAGCAGCCCGGACACAGACAATGAGCAGTTCTTC
.	TRBV19	TRBJ1-1	CASSIWRENTEAFF	TGTGCCAGTAGTATTTGGCGGGAGAACACTGAAGCTTTCTTT
.	TRBV5-4	TRBJ1-1	CASSLMGLNTEAFF	TGTGCCAGCAGCCTCATGGGCCTTAACACTGAAGCTTTCTTT
TRBD1	TRBV12-5	TRBJ2-6	CASGVSGTGGRPPGANVLTF	TGTGCTAGTGGTGTGTCCGGGACAGGGGGGCGACCACCTGGGGCCAACGTCCTGACTTTC
.	TRBV4-3	TRBJ1-1	CASSLEVIRGEVTEAFF	TGCGCCAGCAGTCTTGAGGTGATTCGAGGGGAGGTCACTGAAGCTTTCTTT
.	TRBV4-1	TRBJ1-6	CASSPEAWDNSPLHF	TGCGCCAGCAGCCCCGAGGCCTGGGATAATTCACCCCTCCACTTT
.	TRBV5-1	TRBJ2-7	CASSLFGWSSYEQYF	TGCGCCAGCAGCTTGTTCGGGTGGAGCTCCTACGAGCAGTACTTC
TRBD2	TRBV5-1	TRBJ2-7	CASSLVLAGYEQYF	TGCGCCAGCAGCTTAGTACTAGCGGGCTACGAGCAGTACTTC
.	TRBV18	TRBJ2-2	CASSPPLSVAGELFF	TGTGCCAGCTCACCACCCTTAAGCGTCGCCGGGGAGCTGTTTTTT
.	TRBV5-5	TRBJ2-7	CASSSWSSSYEQYF	TGTGCCAGCAGCTCATGGAGCAGCTCCTACGAGCAGTACTTC
.	TRBV9	TRBJ2-3	CASSVLLAADTQYF	TGTGCCAGCAGCGTACTGCTAGCCGCAGATACGCAGTATTTT
TRBD1	TRBV6-5	TRBJ1-4	CASSYAWTGGNEKLFF	TGTGCCAGCAGTTACGCCTGGACAGGGGGAAATGAAAAACTGTTTTTT
TRBD2	TRBV7-3	TRBJ2-1	CASSLGGGLAGYNEQFF	TGTGCCAGCAGCCTTGGCGGTGGGCTAGCGGGTTACAATGAGCAGTTCTTC
TRBD1	TRBV7-8	TRBJ1-2	CASSLAGTVKPNYGYTF	TGTGCCAGCAGCTTAGCAGGGACAGTAAAACCTAACTATGGCTACACCTTC
.	TRBV7-2	TRBJ1-5	CASSLRSGYFNQPQHF	TGTGCCAGCAGCTTAAGGTCGGGTTATTTCAATCAGCCCCAGCATTTT
.	TRBV4-1	TRBJ2-5	CASSQDVETQYF	TGCGCCAGCAGCCAAGACGTCGAGACCCAGTACTTC
TRBD1	TRBV5-6	TRBJ1-6	CASSLAWDRPGSYNSPLHF	TGTGCCAGCAGCTTGGCGTGGGACAGGCCTGGCTCCTATAATTCACCCCTCCACTTT
.	TRBV6-1	TRBJ2-1	CASSGTLRDEQFF	TGTGCCAGCAGTGGGACTCTAAGGGATGAGCAGTTCTTC
TRBD1	TRBV7-7	TRBJ2-2	CASSPPTGFGTGELFF	TGTGCCAGCAGCCCCCCGACAGGGTTTGGAACCGGGGAGCTGTTTTTT
TRBD2	TRBV15	TRBJ2-1	CATSSTGGRYNEQFF	TGTGCCACCAGCAGTACGGGGGGGCGTTACAATGAGCAGTTCTTC
TRBD1	TRBV29-1	TRBJ2-5	CSSEGPGGIGTQYF	TGCAGCTCCGAGGGGCCAGGGGGTATTGGGACCCAGTACTTC
TRBD2	TRBV6-1	TRBJ2-7	CASSDLLAGAYEQYF	TGTGCCAGCAGTGACCTCCTAGCGGGGGCCTACGAGCAGTACTTC
TRBD1	TRBV18	TRBJ1-5	CASSPDRAVQPQHF	TGTGCCAGCTCACCCGACAGGGCGGTGCAGCCCCAGCATTTT
.	TRBV5-1	TRBJ1-2	CASSLTKGREYGYTF	TGCGCCAGCAGCTTGACGAAAGGGAGGGAGTATGGCTACACCTTC
.	TRBV27	TRBJ2-7	CASSLSRSYEQYF	TGTGCCAGCAGTTTATCGCGGTCCTACGAGCAGTACTTC
TRBD1	TRBV11-2	TRBJ1-3	CASSFPRQGPDNIYF	TGTGCCAGCAGCTTCCCACGACAGGGGCCCGACAACATATATTTT
.	TRBV5-1	TRBJ1-5	CASSLETGRPQHF	TGCGCCAGCAGCTTGGAAACGGGGAGACCCCAGCATTTT
.	TRBV5-5	TRBJ1-5	CASSFLDQPQHF	TGTGCCAGCAGCTTCCTTGATCAGCCCCAGCATTTT
TRBD1	TRBV7-2	TRBJ1-4	CASSSTGREKLFF	TGTGCCAGCAGCTCGACAGGGAGGGAAAAACTGTTTTTT
.	TRBV28	TRBJ2-7	CASTLPGWDTYEQYF	TGTGCCAGCACCCTCCCAGGGTGGGATACCTACGAGCAGTACTTC